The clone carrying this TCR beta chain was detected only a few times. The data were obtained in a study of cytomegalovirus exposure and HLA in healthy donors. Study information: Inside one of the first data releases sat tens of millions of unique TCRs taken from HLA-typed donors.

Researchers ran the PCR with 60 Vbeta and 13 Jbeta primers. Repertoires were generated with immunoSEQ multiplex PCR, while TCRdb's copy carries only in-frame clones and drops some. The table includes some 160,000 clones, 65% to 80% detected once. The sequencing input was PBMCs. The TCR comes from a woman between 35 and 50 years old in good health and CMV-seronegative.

CDR3 coding DNA: TGTGCCAGCAGCGCGCGGACTTTCCAAGAGACCCAGTACTTC. This sequence encodes CASSARTFQETQYF. This chain connects TRBV7-2 to TRBJ2-5; TRBD2 is a possible D gene (5 bases). Looked up from germline, CDR1 is SGHTA and CDR2 is FQGNSA. This CDR3 is 14 amino acids long. The V end was cut by 5 bases, the J end by 1 base, with 11 bases between.